The entry below describes one T cell receptor (beta chain). Its antigen is unknown. Germline lookup yields CDR1 SGHNT and CDR2 YENEEA. The V and J ends lost 3 bases and 4 bases, in that order; junction bases with no gene match: 7. CDR3 length: 17 amino acids. The data were taken from a study of cytomegalovirus exposure and HLA in healthy donors. The overall study: Earlier findings included some 120 million unique TCR beta sequences obtained from 170 million or so T cells. Genetic ancestry analysis placed around 76% of the 410 or so donors that were genotyped in the Caucasian-associated cluster. General study points: The Asian-associated ancestry cluster reportedly had fewer N-insertions than the approximately 690-donor mean in a later analysis. Evidence from a later analysis indicated that most CMV-associated TCR beta chains looked HLA-restricted.

A multiplex PCR was run with 60 Vbeta primers and 13 Jbeta primers. Generated by immunoSEQ multiplex PCR, the TCRdb table keeps only in-frame clones and is missing some. The sample comprises approximately 110,000 clones, less than 80% of which are singletons, and roughly 8% rests with the top ten. The clonotype comes from a woman aged 45 to 65 in good health and CMV-seropositive. The sample consisted of PBMCs. The chain is built from TRBV11-3 and TRBJ1-5; 12 nucleotides line up with TRBD1. The CDR3, as DNA: TGTGCCAGCAGCTTCCCCGGGGACAGGGGGCGTAATCAGCCCCAGCATTTT. Translating it yields CASSFPGDRGRNQPQHF.